This T cell receptor beta chain derives from a study of shared clonotypes between healthy human individuals. Overall study findings and caveats: The diversity represented, both genetic and in exposure history, was limited by few donors. Tissues were not sampled, only blood, and their repertoires likely differ.

The data were produced by immunoSEQ multiplex PCR, yet TCRdb's version contains in-frame clones alone and is incomplete. The sample consists of 400,000 to 550,000 clones, roughly 85% of them appearing once. The table lists this clone with a count of one. The target antigen is unknown. Trimming took off 5 bases at V and 2 bases at J, with 13 bases between the two ends. Looked up from germline, CDR1 is SGHNT and CDR2 is YENEEA. The CDR3 has 15 amino acids. Each sample came from a Caucasian adult donor living in Nashville, Tennessee. Specimen: PBMCs. This TCR was sampled from a woman between 40 and 55 years old in good health. Some clones in this sample may be carry-over from other donors' samples. The chain combines TRBV11-3 with TRBJ2-1; D uncertain. In nucleotides, the CDR3 is TGTGCCAGCAGCCCCCGACTGATACCCTACAATGAGCAGTTCTTC. Translation gives CASSPRLIPYNEQFF.